This TCR beta chain originates from a study of sequential checkpoint blockade in melanoma (dated by TCRdb to about 2019). A note on the overall study: In a 1:1 randomization, patients received either first-line nivolumab then ipilimumab (arm A) or ipilimumab then nivolumab (arm B). Maintenance nivolumab came after both trial sequences. Here is what the overall study found, with its caveats: The response-prediction model combining TCR metrics and mutation burden needs validation in larger, independent patient cohorts.

Read against the paper, the sample's treatment or condition label means: randomized to nivolumab then ipilimumab (arm A) or the reverse (arm B). None of the trial patients had been given prior DNA-damaging chemotherapy. Live CD3+CD8+ cells negative for CD19 and CD56 were sorted from thawed PBMCs on a FACS Aria II flow cytometer. The samples were obtained from melanoma patients enrolled in CheckMate 064, an open-label, randomized phase II trial testing sequential checkpoint blockade. Peripheral blood mononuclear cells were collected by leukapheresis, purified with Ficoll-Paque, and frozen in human serum with roughly 10% DMSO. Purity of sorted blood CD3+CD8+ cells was verified at >95% immediately after sorting, followed by DNA extraction. About this clone: Its cognate antigen has yet to be identified. Per-base quality was not reported, and no clone a single base away is much larger than it.

The immunoSEQ Assay was used to immunosequence TCRbeta CDR3 regions from genomic DNA. Genomic DNA was amplified by bias-controlled multiplex PCR before high-throughput sequencing. The authors processed their data as follows. To quantify the absolute abundance of each unique TCRbeta CDR3 region, the sequences were collapsed and filtered. Clonality, defined as 1 minus Pielou's evenness, was calculated using only productive rearrangements. A previously published method was used to identify clones with significantly greater frequencies in on-treatment samples than in baseline samples. Held by TCRdb, this immuneACCESS table contains in-frame sequences only and omits some clones. Under half of the omission traces to an unresolved V gene where checked; the cause of the rest is unknown. D and trimming were read from the DNA, whereas the V and J calls and clone size are those reported in that table. The sample includes roughly 31,000 clones, with roughly 90% observed a single time. Over 20% of the sample is in the top ten clones.

The CDR3 has 17 amino acids, counting the end cysteine and phenylalanine. The read is trimmed to its CDR3 DNA, 51 bases read in frame from base 1. From the germline V gene, CDR1 is LGHNA and CDR2 is YSLEER. V is pruned by 1 base and J by 4 bases, leaving 9 bases of the junction without a gene match. This specimen consisted of CD8+ T cells sorted from blood (inferred from file names), obtained from a patient given nivolumab and ipilimumab in sequence. The origin of this receptor is a human donor with melanoma. The rearrangement joined TRBV4-3 to TRBJ2-3; TRBD2 aligns with 9 central bases. The DNA sequence follows: TGCGCCAGCAGCCAAGGAACGGGACTAGCATTGTCAGATACGCAGTATTTT. It codes for CASSQGTGLALSDTQYF.